This T cell receptor beta chain was profiled in a study of blood T cell repertoires in COVID-19. Study overall: T cells, B-cell-depleted T cells, or PBMCs supplied cDNA or gDNA.

The protocol was immunoSEQ multiplex PCR, while the TCRdb copy is restricted to in-frame clones and leaves out a portion. The repertoire has approximately 16,000 clones, approximately 85% of them found once; the top ten carry roughly 23%. Germline-derived CDR1 and CDR2 are DFQATT and SNEGSKA (reference sequence). The CDR3 loop spans 14 amino acids. V gave up 3 bases and J gave up 4 bases, with 15 bases separating them. The sequenced material came from peripheral blood. The genes are TRBV20-1 and TRBJ1-1; maybe TRBD1 (6 bases). The receptor comes from an older man with active or convalescent COVID-19. This chain's CDR3 is CSASRGGRSTEAFF. The CDR3 bases are TGCAGTGCTAGTAGGGGGGGACGCAGCACTGAAGCTTTCTTT.